A selection of T cell receptor beta chains follows, all from one sample in a study of T cell repertoires in cytomegalovirus infection. TCRdb reprocessed the reads with MiXCR, giving one entry per CDR3 protein. Counted here are approximately 320,000 distinct CDR3 sequences, around a tenth occurring once; the ten biggest clones make up approximately 4.5%. Sequenced input: PBMCs. The receptors were sampled from a human donor in good health (CMV status not recorded). Some clones in this sample may be carry-over from other donors' samples. CDR3s include the opening cysteine and the closing phenylalanine or tryptophan. The D gene is left open where the match is weak. A row's size may be missing; if present it is once, few, many or a size class.

j_call: TRBJ2-7; clone_size: few; v_call: TRBV7-8; d_call: NA; cdr3_aa: CASSLEITYEQYF; cdr3_nt: TGTGCCAGCAGCTTAGAGATTACCTACGAGCAGTACTTC
j_call: TRBJ2-7; clone_size: NA; v_call: TRBV7-2; d_call: TRBD1; cdr3_aa: CASSLHRDRPHEQYF; cdr3_nt: TGTGCCAGCAGCTTACACCGGGACAGGCCCCACGAGCAGTACTTC
j_call: TRBJ1-3; clone_size: many; v_call: TRBV7-2; d_call: NA; cdr3_aa: CASSVGLSGNTIYF; cdr3_nt: TGTGCCTCCTCCGTGGGGCTCTCTGGAAACACCATATATTTT
j_call: TRBJ2-5; clone_size: NA; v_call: TRBV11-3; d_call: NA; cdr3_aa: CASSLGSVTGETQYF; cdr3_nt: TGTGCCAGCAGCTTGGGCAGCGTCACAGGAGAGACCCAGTACTTC
j_call: TRBJ2-7; clone_size: many; v_call: TRBV7-2; d_call: TRBD1; cdr3_aa: CASSGTAFYEQYF; cdr3_nt: TGTGCCAGCAGCGGGACAGCTTTTTACGAGCAGTACTTC
j_call: TRBJ2-5; clone_size: many; v_call: TRBV7-8; d_call: NA; cdr3_aa: CASSFLDQTQYF; cdr3_nt: TGTGCCAGCAGCTTTCTCGACCAGACCCAGTACTTC
j_call: TRBJ2-7; clone_size: many; v_call: TRBV7-2; d_call: NA; cdr3_aa: CASSLNAAYEQYF; cdr3_nt: TGTGCCAGCAGCTTAAACGCGGCCTACGAGCAGTACTTC
j_call: TRBJ2-3; clone_size: medium-sized; v_call: TRBV7-2; d_call: TRBD2; cdr3_aa: CASSLSSGGTDTQYF; cdr3_nt: TGTGCCAGCAGCTTATCTAGCGGGGGCACAGATACGCAGTATTTT
j_call: TRBJ1-5; clone_size: NA; v_call: TRBV20-1; d_call: NA; cdr3_aa: CSARETDNQPQHF; cdr3_nt: TGCAGTGCTAGAGAGACAGACAATCAGCCCCAGCATTTT
j_call: TRBJ1-2; clone_size: many; v_call: TRBV28; d_call: TRBD1; cdr3_aa: CASKLRTGWNYGYTF; cdr3_nt: TGTGCCAGCAAACTCCGGACAGGTTGGAACTATGGCTACACCTTC
j_call: TRBJ2-7; clone_size: NA; v_call: TRBV10-3; d_call: NA; cdr3_aa: CAISEHQRTYEQYF; cdr3_nt: TGTGCCATCAGTGAGCATCAGAGGACCTACGAGCAGTACTTC
j_call: TRBJ2-1; clone_size: many; v_call: TRBV7-2; d_call: NA; cdr3_aa: CASSPGGPYSYNEQFF; cdr3_nt: TGTGCCAGCAGCCCAGGAGGGCCTTACTCCTACAATGAGCAGTTCTTC
j_call: TRBJ1-5; clone_size: many; v_call: TRBV6-6; d_call: TRBD1; cdr3_aa: CASKLTGAQSLPQHF; cdr3_nt: TGTGCCAGCAAATTGACAGGGGCTCAGAGTTTGCCCCAGCATTTT
j_call: TRBJ2-4; clone_size: NA; v_call: TRBV6-2/TRBV6-3; d_call: TRBD1; cdr3_aa: CASMGTGGHGKNIQYF; cdr3_nt: TGTGCCAGCATGGGCACAGGGGGCCATGGCAAAAACATTCAGTACTTC
j_call: TRBJ2-5; clone_size: many; v_call: TRBV5-5; d_call: TRBD1; cdr3_aa: CASSSRIRDRVIQETQYF; cdr3_nt: TGTGCCAGCAGCTCAAGGATCCGGGACAGGGTTATCCAAGAGACCCAGTACTTC
j_call: TRBJ2-1; clone_size: few; v_call: TRBV2; d_call: TRBD2; cdr3_aa: CASSYRTSGFYNEQFF; cdr3_nt: TGTGCCAGCAGCTACCGGACTAGCGGGTTCTACAATGAGCAGTTCTTC
j_call: TRBJ1-5; clone_size: NA; v_call: TRBV6-1; d_call: NA; cdr3_aa: CASTAGNQPQHF; cdr3_nt: TGTGCCAGCACCGCAGGCAATCAGCCCCAGCATTTT
j_call: TRBJ1-1; clone_size: many; v_call: TRBV15; d_call: NA; cdr3_aa: CATSRDYPPGSNTEAFF; cdr3_nt: TGTGCCACCAGCAGAGATTATCCGCCAGGATCGAACACTGAAGCTTTCTTT
j_call: TRBJ2-2; clone_size: many; v_call: TRBV19; d_call: TRBD1; cdr3_aa: CASSRQGQNTGELFF; cdr3_nt: TGTGCCAGTAGCCGACAGGGACAGAACACCGGGGAGCTGTTTTTT
j_call: TRBJ1-6; clone_size: NA; v_call: TRBV5-5; d_call: NA; cdr3_aa: CASSLDPGDNSPLHF; cdr3_nt: TGTGCCAGCAGCTTGGATCCGGGCGATAATTCACCCCTCCACTTT
j_call: TRBJ2-2; clone_size: many; v_call: TRBV7-2; d_call: NA; cdr3_aa: CASSYDRGELFF; cdr3_nt: TGTGCCAGCAGCTACGATAGGGGGGAGCTGTTTTTT
j_call: TRBJ2-3; clone_size: many; v_call: TRBV11-2; d_call: TRBD2; cdr3_aa: CASSLDESSGRSEQYF; cdr3_nt: TGTGCCAGCAGCTTAGATGAATCTAGCGGGAGGAGCGAGCAGTATTTT
j_call: TRBJ1-1; clone_size: NA; v_call: TRBV6-2/TRBV6-3; d_call: NA; cdr3_aa: CASSRGLEAFF; cdr3_nt: TGTGCCAGCAGTCGGGGACTGGAAGCTTTCTTT
j_call: TRBJ2-3; clone_size: many; v_call: TRBV7-3; d_call: NA; cdr3_aa: CASSLTGASGIATDTQYF; cdr3_nt: TGTGCCAGCAGCTTAACGGGGGCCAGCGGGATCGCAACAGATACGCAGTATTTT
j_call: TRBJ2-5; clone_size: few; v_call: TRBV6-1; d_call: NA; cdr3_aa: CASSRPLGETQYF; cdr3_nt: TGTGCCAGCAGTCGGCCCTTGGGGGAGACCCAGTACTTC
j_call: TRBJ2-1; clone_size: many; v_call: TRBV11-2; d_call: NA; cdr3_aa: CASIGAGSNEQFF; cdr3_nt: TGTGCCAGCATCGGAGCCGGGTCCAATGAGCAGTTCTTC
j_call: TRBJ2-7; clone_size: many; v_call: TRBV7-9; d_call: TRBD2; cdr3_aa: CASSSIPSGNPYEQYF; cdr3_nt: TGTGCCAGCAGCTCCATCCCTAGCGGAAATCCTTACGAGCAGTACTTC
j_call: TRBJ2-1; clone_size: many; v_call: TRBV7-2; d_call: NA; cdr3_aa: CASSLERGWSREQFF; cdr3_nt: TGTGCCAGCAGCTTAGAGAGAGGGTGGAGCAGGGAGCAGTTCTTC
j_call: TRBJ1-1; clone_size: few; v_call: TRBV29-1; d_call: TRBD1; cdr3_aa: CSGGTGEAFF; cdr3_nt: TGCAGCGGGGGGACAGGTGAAGCTTTCTTT
j_call: TRBJ2-5; clone_size: few; v_call: TRBV20-1; d_call: NA; cdr3_aa: CSAGHGGLETQYF; cdr3_nt: TGCAGTGCTGGACACGGGGGTCTCGAGACCCAGTACTTC
j_call: TRBJ2-5; clone_size: NA; v_call: TRBV6-5; d_call: NA; cdr3_aa: CASSYSAVAGETQYF; cdr3_nt: TGTGCCAGCAGTTACTCCGCCGTGGCGGGGGAGACCCAGTACTTC
j_call: TRBJ1-6; clone_size: few; v_call: TRBV20-1; d_call: NA; cdr3_aa: CSAVLDGIYNSPLHF; cdr3_nt: TGCAGTGCTGTTCTGGACGGAATCTATAATTCACCCCTCCACTTT
j_call: TRBJ2-1; clone_size: many; v_call: TRBV28; d_call: NA; cdr3_aa: CASSTRTSRREQFF; cdr3_nt: TGTGCCAGCAGCACCCGTACTAGCCGGCGTGAGCAGTTCTTC
j_call: TRBJ1-5; clone_size: NA; v_call: TRBV7-2; d_call: NA; cdr3_aa: CASSSAGGMGQPQHF; cdr3_nt: TGTGCCAGCAGCTCCGCGGGGGGTATGGGCCAGCCCCAGCATTTT
j_call: TRBJ2-1; clone_size: many; v_call: TRBV11-2; d_call: NA; cdr3_aa: CASSYRDSYNEQFF; cdr3_nt: TGTGCCAGCAGCTACCGGGACTCGTACAATGAGCAGTTCTTC
j_call: TRBJ1-2; clone_size: many; v_call: TRBV28; d_call: NA; cdr3_aa: CASSFRGAARVYGYTF; cdr3_nt: TGTGCCAGCAGTTTTAGAGGGGCAGCGCGAGTGTATGGCTACACCTTC
j_call: TRBJ2-1; clone_size: NA; v_call: TRBV27; d_call: NA; cdr3_aa: CASSLVLPSSYNEQFF; cdr3_nt: TGTGCCAGCAGTTTGGTCCTCCCTAGCTCCTACAATGAGCAGTTCTTC
j_call: TRBJ1-4; clone_size: many; v_call: TRBV28; d_call: TRBD1; cdr3_aa: CASSLGGTGRDEKLFF; cdr3_nt: TGTGCCAGCAGTTTGGGAGGGACAGGGAGGGATGAAAAACTGTTTTTT
j_call: TRBJ2-5; clone_size: many; v_call: TRBV7-2; d_call: TRBD1; cdr3_aa: CASSGATGQETQYF; cdr3_nt: TGTGCCAGCAGCGGCGCGACAGGGCAAGAGACCCAGTACTTC
j_call: TRBJ2-4; clone_size: few; v_call: TRBV20-1; d_call: NA; cdr3_aa: CSVSQGGEAKNIQYF; cdr3_nt: TGCAGTGTTTCACAGGGCGGGGAAGCCAAAAACATTCAGTACTTC
j_call: TRBJ1-1; clone_size: NA; v_call: TRBV27; d_call: NA; cdr3_aa: CASSLRPTWDTEAFF; cdr3_nt: TGTGCCAGCAGTTTAAGACCTACTTGGGACACTGAAGCTTTCTTT
j_call: TRBJ2-7; clone_size: few; v_call: TRBV10-2; d_call: TRBD2; cdr3_aa: CASSEIGTSGREQYF; cdr3_nt: TGCGCCAGCAGTGAGATTGGGACTAGCGGAAGGGAGCAGTACTTC
j_call: TRBJ1-3; clone_size: few; v_call: TRBV7-8; d_call: NA; cdr3_aa: CASSLHEGVGNTIYF; cdr3_nt: TGTGCCAGCAGCTTACATGAGGGGGTCGGGAACACCATATATTTT
j_call: TRBJ2-3; clone_size: many; v_call: TRBV18; d_call: TRBD1; cdr3_aa: CASSTGLTGATDTQYF; cdr3_nt: TGTGCCAGCTCCACAGGTCTGACAGGGGCCACAGATACGCAGTATTTT
j_call: TRBJ1-1; clone_size: NA; v_call: TRBV4-1; d_call: NA; cdr3_aa: CASSQDYTEAFF; cdr3_nt: TGCGCCAGCAGCCAAGATTACACTGAAGCTTTCTTT
j_call: TRBJ2-3; clone_size: few; v_call: TRBV7-6; d_call: NA; cdr3_aa: CASSPGTTRTDTQYF; cdr3_nt: TGTGCCAGCAGCCCCGGGACCACACGCACAGATACGCAGTATTTT
j_call: TRBJ2-1; clone_size: NA; v_call: TRBV7-3; d_call: NA; cdr3_aa: CASSILEGGDYNEQFF; cdr3_nt: TGTGCCAGCAGCATCCTCGAGGGGGGAGATTACAATGAGCAGTTCTTC